Described below is a single T cell receptor (beta chain) sequence and its context. The data were obtained in a study of shared clonotypes between healthy human individuals. Study information: CD4 naive and memory got three plates each, CD8 naive two, CD8 memory one.

Germline V gene sequence: CDR1 MNHNS, CDR2 SASEGT. The CDR3 contains 14 residues. The ends were cut back, 8 bases at V and 3 bases at J, with 13 bases in the middle. Methods used by the authors: ImmunoSEQ supplied junction-only sequences lacking quality scores, so filtering was different. Some clones are missing from TCRdb's copy, which holds only in-frame ones; the method was immunoSEQ multiplex PCR. The V and J calls and the clone size are those of that table, but D and trimming were determined from the DNA. The table shows around 1.4 million clones, with approximately 98.5% occurring only once. This clonotype was obtained from a man aged 30 to 45 in good health. The V call is TRBV6-1, the J call TRBJ2-2; D is possibly TRBD2 (6 bases). Sample: naive CD4+ T cells sorted from blood. The subset here: CD45RA+ positively selected. CDR3: CASRWRVDTGELFF. The CDR3 DNA sequence: TGTGCCAGCCGCTGGAGGGTGGACACCGGGGAGCTGTTTTTT.